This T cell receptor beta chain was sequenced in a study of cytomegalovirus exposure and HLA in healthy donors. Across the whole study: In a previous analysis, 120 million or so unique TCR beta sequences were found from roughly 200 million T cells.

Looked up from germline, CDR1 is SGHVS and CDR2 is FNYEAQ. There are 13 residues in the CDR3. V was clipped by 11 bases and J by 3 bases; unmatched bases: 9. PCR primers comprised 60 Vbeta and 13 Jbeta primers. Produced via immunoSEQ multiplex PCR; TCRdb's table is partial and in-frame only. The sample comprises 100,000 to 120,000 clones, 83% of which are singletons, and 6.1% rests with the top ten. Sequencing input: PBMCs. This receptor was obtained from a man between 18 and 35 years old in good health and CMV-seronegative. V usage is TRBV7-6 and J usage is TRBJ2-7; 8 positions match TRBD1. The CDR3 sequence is CAGRTGKIYEQYF. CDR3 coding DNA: TGTGCCGGGCGGACAGGGAAAATCTACGAGCAGTACTTC.